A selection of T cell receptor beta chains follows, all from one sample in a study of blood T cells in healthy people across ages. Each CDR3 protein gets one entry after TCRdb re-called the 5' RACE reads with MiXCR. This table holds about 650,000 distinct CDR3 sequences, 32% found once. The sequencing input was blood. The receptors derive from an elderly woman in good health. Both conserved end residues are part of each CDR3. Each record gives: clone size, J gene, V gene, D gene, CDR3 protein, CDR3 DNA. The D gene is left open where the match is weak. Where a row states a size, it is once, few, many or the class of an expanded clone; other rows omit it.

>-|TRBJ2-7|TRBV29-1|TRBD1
CSAEGQGAYERYF
TGCAGCGCGGAAGGACAGGGGGCCTACGAGCGGTACTTC
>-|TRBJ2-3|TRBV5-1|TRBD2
CASSLDGAGVRDTQYF
TGCGCCAGCAGCTTGGATGGGGCGGGAGTTAGAGATACGCAGTATTTT
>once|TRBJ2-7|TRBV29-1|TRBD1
CSVGQGLLGEQYF
TGCAGCGTTGGACAGGGTCTCCTAGGAGAGCAGTACTTC
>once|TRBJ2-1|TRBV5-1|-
CASSLPGWARSEQFF
TGCGCCAGCAGCTTACCCGGGTGGGCTCGGAGTGAGCAGTTCTTC
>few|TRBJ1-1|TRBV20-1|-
CSARDALVQGNTEAFF
TGCAGTGCTAGAGATGCCTTAGTACAGGGGAACACTGAAGCTTTCTTT
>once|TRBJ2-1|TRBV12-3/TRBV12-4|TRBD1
CASGHGRQGQETQFF
TGTGCCAGCGGCCATGGGCGACAGGGCCAAGAGACCCAGTTCTTC
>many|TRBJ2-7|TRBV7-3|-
CASSLTSIDYEQYF
TGTGCCAGCAGCTTAACGTCTATAGACTACGAGCAGTACTTC
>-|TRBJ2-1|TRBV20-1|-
CSARRGHQETQFF
TGCAGTGCCCGCCGGGGACATCAAGAGACCCAGTTCTTC
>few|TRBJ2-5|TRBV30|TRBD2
CAWSPGTSGQETQYF
TGTGCCTGGAGTCCCGGGACTAGCGGACAAGAGACCCAGTACTTC
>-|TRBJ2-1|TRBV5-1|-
CASSNTRMEQFF
TGCGCCAGCAGCAACACTCGTATGGAGCAGTTCTTC
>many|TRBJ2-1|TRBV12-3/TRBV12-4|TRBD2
CASSFRGGTSPFF
TGTGCCAGCAGTTTCAGGGGAGGGACTAGTCCGTTCTTC
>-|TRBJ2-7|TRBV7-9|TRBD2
CASSLSGGASYDEQYF
TGTGCCAGCAGCCTTAGCGGGGGGGCCTCCTACGATGAGCAGTACTTC
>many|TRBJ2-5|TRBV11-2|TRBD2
CASSLAKLPGLAQYF
TGTGCCAGCAGCTTAGCCAAACTCCCGGGACTAGCCCAGTACTTC
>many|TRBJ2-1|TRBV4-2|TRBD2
CASSQDPPGLAGGGEQFF
TGTGCCAGCAGCCAAGATCCCCCCGGACTAGCGGGGGGAGGTGAGCAGTTCTTC
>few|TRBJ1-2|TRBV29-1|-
CSVNSPAINYGYTF
TGCAGCGTTAACTCTCCAGCAATTAACTATGGCTACACCTTC
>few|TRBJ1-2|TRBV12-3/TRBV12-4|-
CASGSFEGSRGGYTF
TGTGCCAGCGGATCTTTCGAGGGAAGTAGGGGGGGCTACACCTTC
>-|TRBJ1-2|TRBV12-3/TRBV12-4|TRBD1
CASSLQGQGPSYGYTF
TGTGCCAGCAGTCTGCAAGGACAGGGGCCCTCCTATGGCTACACCTTC
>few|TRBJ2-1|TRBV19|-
CATTSRGGPLGNEQFF
TGTGCCACCACCTCAAGAGGGGGACCCTTAGGGAATGAGCAGTTCTTC
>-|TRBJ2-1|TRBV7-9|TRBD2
CASSLLAGSYNEQFF
TGTGCCAGCAGCTTACTAGCGGGAAGTTACAATGAGCAGTTCTTC
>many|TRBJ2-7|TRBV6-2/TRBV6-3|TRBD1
CASRPTGGGHEQYF
TGTGCCAGCAGGCCGACAGGGGGTGGCCACGAGCAGTACTTC
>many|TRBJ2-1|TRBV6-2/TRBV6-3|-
CASIYDGSSYNEQFF
TGTGCCAGCATTTACGACGGAAGCTCCTACAATGAGCAGTTCTTC
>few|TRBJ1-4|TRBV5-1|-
CASTAGPRREKLFF
TGCGCCAGCACCGCGGGGCCCAGGCGGGAAAAACTGTTTTTT
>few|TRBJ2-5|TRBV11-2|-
CASSLAGRAPETQYF
TGTGCCAGCAGCTTAGCGGGCAGGGCGCCCGAGACCCAGTACTTC
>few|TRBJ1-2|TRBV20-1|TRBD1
CSATDGRGLYGYTF
TGCAGTGCTACCGACGGCAGGGGGCTTTATGGCTACACCTTC
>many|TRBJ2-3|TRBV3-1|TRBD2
CASRPRLAADTQYF
TGTGCCAGCAGGCCGAGACTAGCCGCAGATACGCAGTATTTT
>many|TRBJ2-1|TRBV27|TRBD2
CASSLRIPGLAGGNYNEQFF
TGTGCCAGCAGTTTAAGGATTCCGGGACTAGCGGGGGGGAACTACAATGAGCAGTTCTTC
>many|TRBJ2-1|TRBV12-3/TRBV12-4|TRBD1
CASSRTGNEQFF
TGTGCCAGCAGCCGGACAGGGAATGAGCAGTTCTTC
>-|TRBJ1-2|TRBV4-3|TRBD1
CASSHSGQAPSYAF
TGCGCCAGCAGCCACTCGGGACAGGCTCCTAGCTACGCCTTC
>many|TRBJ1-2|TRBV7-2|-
CASSWRVGSSYGYTF
TGTGCCAGCAGCTGGAGGGTGGGATCTTCCTATGGCTACACCTTC
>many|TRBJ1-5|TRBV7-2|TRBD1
CASSRDREEVPQHF
TGTGCCAGCAGCCGGGACAGGGAAGAAGTCCCCCAGCATTTT
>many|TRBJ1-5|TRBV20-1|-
CSAREGGERNQPQHF
TGCAGTGCTAGAGAAGGAGGAGAGAGGAATCAGCCCCAGCATTTT